This T cell receptor beta chain emerged from a study of type 1 regulatory T cells. Across the study: T-allo10 is an in vitro-generated, Tr1-enriched CD4 T cell product specific for alloantigen. Whole-study findings and limits: Tr1 cells had a more restricted TCR repertoire than non-Tr1 cells.

TCRdb reprocessed the reads via MiXCR and lists one record per CDR3 protein. The repertoire holds about 62,000 distinct CDR3 sequences, 55% to 65% seen once, with 1.5% to 2% in the top ten. As concerns this clonotype: Its specificity is unknown.

V was shortened by 4 bases and J by 0 bases, with 10 bases between the two germline ends. The CDR3 spans 15 residues. CDR1 SGHRS and CDR2 YFSETQ come from the germline V gene. Sequences were obtained from cultured non-Tr1 T cells, either the whole culture or a sorted T cell fraction (not recorded which). J is TRBJ2-2 and V is TRBV5-1; no definite D call. The clonotype originates from a human donor in good health. DNA of the CDR3: TGCGCCAGCAGCCCGGCGACTTCGAACACCGGGGAGCTGTTTTTT. As protein: CASSPATSNTGELFF.